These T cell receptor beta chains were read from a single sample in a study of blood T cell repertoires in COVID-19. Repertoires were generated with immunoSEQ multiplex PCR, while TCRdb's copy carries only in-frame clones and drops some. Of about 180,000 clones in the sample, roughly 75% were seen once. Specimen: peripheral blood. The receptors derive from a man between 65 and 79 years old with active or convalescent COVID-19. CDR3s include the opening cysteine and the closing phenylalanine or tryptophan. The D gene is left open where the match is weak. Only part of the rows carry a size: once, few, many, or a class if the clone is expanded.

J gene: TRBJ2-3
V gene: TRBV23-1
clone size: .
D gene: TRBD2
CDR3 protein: CASSPRNTSGGPDTQYF
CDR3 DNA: TGCGCCAGCAGTCCCCGGAACACTAGCGGGGGACCAGATACGCAGTATTTT

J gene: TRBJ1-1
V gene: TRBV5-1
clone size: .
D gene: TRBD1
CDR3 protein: CASSIVQGAGTEAFF
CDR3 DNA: TGCGCCAGCAGTATAGTACAGGGGGCGGGCACTGAAGCTTTCTTT

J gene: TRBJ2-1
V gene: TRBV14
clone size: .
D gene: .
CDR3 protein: CASSPTPREQFF
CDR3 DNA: TGTGCCAGCAGCCCTACTCCTCGGGAGCAGTTCTTC

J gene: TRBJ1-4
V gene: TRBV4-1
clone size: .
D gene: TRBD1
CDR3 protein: CASSQDYRQGADEKLFF
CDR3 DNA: TGCGCCAGCAGCCAAGATTATCGGCAGGGGGCAGATGAAAAACTGTTTTTT

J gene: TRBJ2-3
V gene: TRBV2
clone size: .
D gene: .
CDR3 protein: CASSAGTPTQYF
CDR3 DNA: TGTGCCAGCAGCGCGGGGACTCCAACGCAGTATTTT

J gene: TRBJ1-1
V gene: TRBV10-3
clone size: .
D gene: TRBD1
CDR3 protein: CASREQGQMNTEAFF
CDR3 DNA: TGTGCCTCACGGGAACAGGGGCAAATGAACACTGAAGCTTTCTTT

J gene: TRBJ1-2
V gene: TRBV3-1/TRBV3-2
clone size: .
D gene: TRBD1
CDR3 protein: CASSQDHRGYYGYTF
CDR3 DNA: TGTGCCAGCAGCCAAGACCACAGGGGGTACTATGGCTACACCTTC

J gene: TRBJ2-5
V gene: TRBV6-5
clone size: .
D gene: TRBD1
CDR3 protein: CASRKGAQETQYF
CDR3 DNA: TGTGCCAGCAGGAAGGGGGCCCAAGAGACCCAGTACTTC

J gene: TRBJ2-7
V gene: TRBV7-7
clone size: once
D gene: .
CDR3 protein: CASSSPTGIGSYEQYF
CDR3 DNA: TGTGCCAGCAGCTCCCCGACAGGTATCGGCTCCTACGAGCAGTACTTC

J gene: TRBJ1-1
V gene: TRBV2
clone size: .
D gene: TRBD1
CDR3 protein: CASSENRGANTEAFF
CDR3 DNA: TGTGCCAGCAGTGAGAACAGGGGCGCGAACACTGAAGCTTTCTTT

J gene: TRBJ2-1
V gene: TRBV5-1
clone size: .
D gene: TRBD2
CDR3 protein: CASSTTLAGVTYNEQFF
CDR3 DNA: TGCGCCAGCAGCACGACCCTAGCGGGAGTCACCTACAATGAGCAGTTCTTC

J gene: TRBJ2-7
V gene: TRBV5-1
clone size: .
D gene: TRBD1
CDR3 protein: CASRRGTGAAQGDEQYF
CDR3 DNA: TGCGCCAGCAGGAGAGGGACAGGGGCCGCCCAGGGGGACGAGCAGTACTTC

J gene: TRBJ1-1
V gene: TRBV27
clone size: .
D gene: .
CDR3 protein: CASSFKTGKITEAFF
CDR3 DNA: TGTGCCAGCAGTTTCAAAACAGGGAAAATCACTGAAGCTTTCTTT

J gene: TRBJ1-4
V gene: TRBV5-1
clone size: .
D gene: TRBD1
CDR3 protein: CASSSSGTGDEKLFF
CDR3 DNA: TGCGCCAGCAGCAGCTCCGGGACAGGGGATGAAAAACTGTTTTTT

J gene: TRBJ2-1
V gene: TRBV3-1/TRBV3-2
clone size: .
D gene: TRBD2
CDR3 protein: CASSYGLAVYNEQFF
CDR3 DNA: TGTGCCAGCAGCTACGGACTAGCGGTCTACAATGAGCAGTTCTTC

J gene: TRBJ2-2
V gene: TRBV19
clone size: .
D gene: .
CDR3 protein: CASQGDHNTGELFF
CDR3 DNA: TGTGCCAGTCAAGGGGATCACAACACCGGGGAGCTGTTTTTT

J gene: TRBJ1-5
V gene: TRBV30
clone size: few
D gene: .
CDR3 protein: CAWSRGSDQPQHF
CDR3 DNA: TGTGCCTGGAGTAGGGGCAGCGATCAGCCCCAGCATTTT

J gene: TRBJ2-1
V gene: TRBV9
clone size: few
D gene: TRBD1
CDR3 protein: CASSPKEGAGAYEQFF
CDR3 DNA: TGTGCCAGCAGCCCAAAAGAGGGGGCGGGTGCGTATGAGCAGTTCTTC

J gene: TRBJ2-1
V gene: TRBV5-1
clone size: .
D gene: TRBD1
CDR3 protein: CASSREGAGYNEQFF
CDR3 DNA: TGCGCCAGCAGTCGCGAGGGGGCGGGTTACAATGAGCAGTTCTTC

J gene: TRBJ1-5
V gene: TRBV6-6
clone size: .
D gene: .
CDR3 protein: CASSIRDTNQPQHF
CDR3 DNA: TGTGCCAGCAGCATCCGGGACACAAATCAGCCCCAGCATTTT

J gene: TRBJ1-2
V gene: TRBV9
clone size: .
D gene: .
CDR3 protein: CASSVGMSYGYTF
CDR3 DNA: TGTGCCAGCAGCGTAGGTATGAGCTATGGCTACACCTTC

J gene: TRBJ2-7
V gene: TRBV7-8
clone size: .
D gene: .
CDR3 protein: CASSPRGSRSYEQYF
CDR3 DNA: TGTGCCAGCAGCCCTAGGGGGTCTAGGTCCTACGAGCAGTACTTC

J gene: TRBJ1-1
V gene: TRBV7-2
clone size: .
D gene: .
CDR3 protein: CASSSGTPVAEAFF
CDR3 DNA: TGTGCCAGCAGCTCCGGGACACCAGTTGCTGAAGCTTTCTTT

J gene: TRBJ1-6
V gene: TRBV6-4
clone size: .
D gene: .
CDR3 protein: CASSDSHSNSPLHF
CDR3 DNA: TGTGCCAGCAGTGACTCCCACAGTAATTCACCCCTCCACTTT

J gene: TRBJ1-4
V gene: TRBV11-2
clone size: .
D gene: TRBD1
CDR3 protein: CASSLRKRPTGGGEKLFF
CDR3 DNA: TGTGCCAGCAGCCTAAGAAAAAGACCGACAGGGGGTGGCGAAAAACTGTTTTTT

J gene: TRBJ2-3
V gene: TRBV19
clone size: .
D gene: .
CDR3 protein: CASSANRVRSTDTQYF
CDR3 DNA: TGTGCCAGTAGTGCAAACAGGGTCCGAAGCACAGATACGCAGTATTTT

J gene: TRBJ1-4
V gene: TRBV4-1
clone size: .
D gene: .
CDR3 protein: CASSQDGGFGSLNEKLFF
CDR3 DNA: TGCGCCAGCAGCCAAGATGGAGGTTTCGGATCACTTAATGAAAAACTGTTTTTT

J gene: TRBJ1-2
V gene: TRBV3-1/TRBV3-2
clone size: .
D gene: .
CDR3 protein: CASSQASGYGYTF
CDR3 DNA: TGTGCCAGCAGCCAAGCCAGCGGCTATGGCTACACCTTC

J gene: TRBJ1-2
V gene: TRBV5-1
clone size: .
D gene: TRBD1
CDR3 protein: CASSLVSGGLYGYTF
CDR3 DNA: TGCGCCAGCAGCTTGGTGTCAGGGGGTCTTTATGGCTACACCTTC

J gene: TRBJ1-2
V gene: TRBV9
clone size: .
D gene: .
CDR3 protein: CASSTMWGGYGYTF
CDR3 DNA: TGTGCCAGCAGCACCATGTGGGGCGGCTATGGCTACACCTTC

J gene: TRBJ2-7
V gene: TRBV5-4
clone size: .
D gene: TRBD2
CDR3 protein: CASSSKRLAGVGEQYF
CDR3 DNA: TGTGCCAGCAGCTCGAAAAGACTAGCGGGAGTGGGCGAGCAGTACTTC

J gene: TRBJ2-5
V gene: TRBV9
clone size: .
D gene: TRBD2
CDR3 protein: CASSAGPAGGTETQYF
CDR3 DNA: TGTGCCAGCAGCGCGGGGCCTGCGGGGGGTACAGAGACCCAGTACTTC